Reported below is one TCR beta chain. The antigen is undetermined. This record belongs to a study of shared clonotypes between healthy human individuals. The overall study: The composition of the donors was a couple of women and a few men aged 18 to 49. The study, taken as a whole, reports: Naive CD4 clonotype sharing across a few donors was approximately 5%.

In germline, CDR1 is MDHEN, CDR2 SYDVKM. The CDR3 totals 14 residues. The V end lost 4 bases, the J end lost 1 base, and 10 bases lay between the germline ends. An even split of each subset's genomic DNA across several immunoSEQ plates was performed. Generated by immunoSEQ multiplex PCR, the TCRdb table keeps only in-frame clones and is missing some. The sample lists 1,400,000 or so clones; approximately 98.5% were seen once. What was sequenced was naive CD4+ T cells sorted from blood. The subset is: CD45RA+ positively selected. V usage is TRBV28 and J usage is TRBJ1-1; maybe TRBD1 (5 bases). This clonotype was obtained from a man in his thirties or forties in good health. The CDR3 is CASSWDGKNTEAFF. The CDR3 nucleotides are TGTGCCAGCAGTTGGGACGGTAAGAACACTGAAGCTTTCTTT.